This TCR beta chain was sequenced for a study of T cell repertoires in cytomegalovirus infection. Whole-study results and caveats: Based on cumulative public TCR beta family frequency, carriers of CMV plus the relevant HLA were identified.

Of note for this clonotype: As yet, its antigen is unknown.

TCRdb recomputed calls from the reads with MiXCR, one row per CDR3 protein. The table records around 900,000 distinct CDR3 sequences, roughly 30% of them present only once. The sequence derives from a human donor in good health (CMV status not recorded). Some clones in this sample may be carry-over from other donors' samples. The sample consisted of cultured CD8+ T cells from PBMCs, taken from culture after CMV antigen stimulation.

The chain's CDR3 is CASSRPGTRNEKLFF. In DNA, the CDR3 is TGTGCCAGTAGTAGGCCCGGGACACGGAATGAAAAACTGTTTTTT. This chain connects TRBV19 to TRBJ1-4; the D gene is possibly TRBD1 (6 bases). CDR1 and CDR2 (germline): LNHDA, SQIVND (reference sequence). Trimming shortened V by 4 bases and J by 5 bases, and 14 bases separated the two germline ends. This CDR3 contains 15 residues.